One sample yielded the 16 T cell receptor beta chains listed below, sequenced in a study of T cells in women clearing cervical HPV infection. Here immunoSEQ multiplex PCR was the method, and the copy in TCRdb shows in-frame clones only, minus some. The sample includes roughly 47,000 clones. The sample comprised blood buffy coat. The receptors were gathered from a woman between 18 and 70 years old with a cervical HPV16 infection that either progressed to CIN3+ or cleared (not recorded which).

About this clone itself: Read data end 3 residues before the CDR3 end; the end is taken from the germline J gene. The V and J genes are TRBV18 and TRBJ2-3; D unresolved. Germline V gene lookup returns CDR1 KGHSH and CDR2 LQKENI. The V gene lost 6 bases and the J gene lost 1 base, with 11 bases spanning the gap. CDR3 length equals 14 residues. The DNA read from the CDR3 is TGTGCCAGCTCTCTTACTACACGCACAGATACG. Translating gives CASSLTTRTDT. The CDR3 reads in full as CASSLTTRTDTQYF.

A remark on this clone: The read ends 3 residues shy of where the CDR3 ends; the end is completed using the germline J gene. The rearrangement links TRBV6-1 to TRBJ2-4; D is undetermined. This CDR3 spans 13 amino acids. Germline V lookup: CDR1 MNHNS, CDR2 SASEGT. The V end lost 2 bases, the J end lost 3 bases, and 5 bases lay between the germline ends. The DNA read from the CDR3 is TGTGCCAGCAGTGAATATGTCAAAAACATT. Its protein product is CASSEYVKNI. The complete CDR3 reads CASSEYVKNIQYF.

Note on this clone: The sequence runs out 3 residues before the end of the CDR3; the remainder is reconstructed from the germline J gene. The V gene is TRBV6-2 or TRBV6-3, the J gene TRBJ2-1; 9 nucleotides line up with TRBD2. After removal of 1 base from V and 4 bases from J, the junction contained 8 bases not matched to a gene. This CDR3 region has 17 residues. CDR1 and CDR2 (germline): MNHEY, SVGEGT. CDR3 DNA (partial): TGTGCCAGCAGTTACTGGAAAGCGGGAGGCCTGTACAATGAG. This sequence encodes CASSYWKAGGLYNE. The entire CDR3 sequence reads CASSYWKAGGLYNEQFF.

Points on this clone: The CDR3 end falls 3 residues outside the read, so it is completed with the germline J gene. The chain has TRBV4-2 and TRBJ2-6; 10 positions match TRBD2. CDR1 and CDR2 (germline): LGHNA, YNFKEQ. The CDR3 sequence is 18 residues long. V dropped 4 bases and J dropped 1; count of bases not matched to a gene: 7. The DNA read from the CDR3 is TGTGCCAGCAGCCTTTTAGCGGGGGGCCCGTCTGGGGCCAACGTC. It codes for CASSLLAGGPSGANV. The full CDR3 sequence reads CASSLLAGGPSGANVLTF.

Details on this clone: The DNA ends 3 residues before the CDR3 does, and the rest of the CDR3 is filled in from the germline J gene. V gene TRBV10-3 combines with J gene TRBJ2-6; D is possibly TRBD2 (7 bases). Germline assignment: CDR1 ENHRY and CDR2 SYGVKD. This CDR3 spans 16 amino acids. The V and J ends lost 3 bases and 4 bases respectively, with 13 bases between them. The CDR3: CAISDGGPRGANVLTF. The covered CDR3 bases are TGTGCCATCAGTGACGGGGGGCCTCGAGGGGCCAACGTC.

The DNA read from the CDR3 is TGTGCCAGCAGTTACGGACAGGGCAACATT. It is translated as CASSYGQGNI. The entire CDR3 protein is CASSYGQGNIQYF. The J gene is TRBJ2-4, the V gene TRBV6-2 or TRBV6-3; 8 bases agree with TRBD1. The read ends 3 residues before the CDR3 terminus; that terminus is restored from the germline J gene. The CDR3 spans 13 residues. Germline V gene lookup returns CDR1 MNHEY and CDR2 SVGEGT. V lost 2 bases to trimming and J lost 7 bases; unmatched junction nucleotides: 1.

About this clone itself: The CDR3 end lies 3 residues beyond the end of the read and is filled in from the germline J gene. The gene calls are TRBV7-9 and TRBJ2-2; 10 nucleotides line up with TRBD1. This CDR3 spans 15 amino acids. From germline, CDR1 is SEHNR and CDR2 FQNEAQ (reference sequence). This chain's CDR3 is CASSLASGQGEELFF. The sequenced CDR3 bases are TGTGCCAGCAGCTTAGCCTCTGGACAGGGGGAAGAG. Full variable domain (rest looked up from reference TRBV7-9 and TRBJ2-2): DTGVSQNPRHKITKRGQNVTFRCDPISEHNRLYWYRQTLGQGPEFLTYFQNEAQLEKSRLLSDRFSAERPKGSFSTLEIQRTEQGDSAMYLCASSLASGQGEELFFGEGSRLTVL.

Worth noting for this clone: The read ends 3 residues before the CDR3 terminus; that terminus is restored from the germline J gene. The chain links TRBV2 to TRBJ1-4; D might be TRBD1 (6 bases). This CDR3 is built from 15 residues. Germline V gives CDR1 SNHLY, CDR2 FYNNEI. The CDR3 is CASYDRSSYNSPLFF. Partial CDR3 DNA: TGTGCCAGCTACGACAGGAGCTCCTATAATTCACCA. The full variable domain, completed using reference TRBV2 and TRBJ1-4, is EPEVTQTPSHQVTQMGQEVILRCVPISNHLYFYWYRQILGQKVEFLVSFYNNEISEKSEIFDDQFSVERPDGSNFTLKIRSTKLEDSAMYFCASYDRSSYNSPLFFGSGTQLSVL.

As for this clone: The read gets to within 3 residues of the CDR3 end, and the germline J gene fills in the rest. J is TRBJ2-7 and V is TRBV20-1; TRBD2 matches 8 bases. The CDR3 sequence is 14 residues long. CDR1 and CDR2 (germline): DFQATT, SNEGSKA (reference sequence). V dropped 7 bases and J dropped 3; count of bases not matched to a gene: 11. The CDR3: CSVIKLAVNYEQYF. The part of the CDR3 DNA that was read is TGCAGTGTCATCAAACTAGCGGTCAACTACGAG.

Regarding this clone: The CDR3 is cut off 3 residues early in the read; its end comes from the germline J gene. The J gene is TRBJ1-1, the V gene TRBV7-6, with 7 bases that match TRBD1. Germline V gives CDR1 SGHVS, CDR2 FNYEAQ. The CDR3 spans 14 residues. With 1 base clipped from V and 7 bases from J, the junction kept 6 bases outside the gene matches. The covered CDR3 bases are TGTGCCAGCAGCTTAGATGGGACAGAGGATGAA. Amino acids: CASSLDGTEDE. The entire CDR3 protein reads CASSLDGTEDEAFF.

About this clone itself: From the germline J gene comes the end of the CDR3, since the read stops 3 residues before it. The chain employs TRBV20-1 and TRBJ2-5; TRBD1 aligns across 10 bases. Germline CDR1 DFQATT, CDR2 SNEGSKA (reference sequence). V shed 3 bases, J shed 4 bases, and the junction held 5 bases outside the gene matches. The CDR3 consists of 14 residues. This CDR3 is CSARGQGRRETQYF. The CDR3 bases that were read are TGCAGTGCTAGGGGACAGGGGAGGCGAGAGACC.

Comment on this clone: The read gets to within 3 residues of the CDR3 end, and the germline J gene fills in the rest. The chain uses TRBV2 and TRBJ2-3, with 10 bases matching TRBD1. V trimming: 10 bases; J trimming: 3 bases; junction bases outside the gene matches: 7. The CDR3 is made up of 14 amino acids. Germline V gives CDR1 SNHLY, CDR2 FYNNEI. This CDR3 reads CAIQPGQGTDTQYF. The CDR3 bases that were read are TGTGCCATACAACCGGGACAGGGGACAGATACG.

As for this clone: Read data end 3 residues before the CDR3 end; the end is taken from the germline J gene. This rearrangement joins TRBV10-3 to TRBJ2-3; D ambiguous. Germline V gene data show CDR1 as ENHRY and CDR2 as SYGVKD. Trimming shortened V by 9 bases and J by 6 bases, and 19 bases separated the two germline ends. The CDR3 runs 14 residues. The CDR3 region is CAIASTVFGDTQYF. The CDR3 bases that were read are TGTGCCATTGCGAGTACAGTTTTCGGCGATACG.

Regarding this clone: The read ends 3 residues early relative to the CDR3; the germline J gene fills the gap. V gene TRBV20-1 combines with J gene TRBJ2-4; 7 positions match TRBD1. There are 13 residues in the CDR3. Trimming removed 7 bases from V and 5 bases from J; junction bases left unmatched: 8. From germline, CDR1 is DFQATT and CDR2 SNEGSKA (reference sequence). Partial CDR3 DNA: TGCAGTGGTTTACAGGGGAGTGAAAACATT. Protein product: CSGLQGSENI. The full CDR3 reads CSGLQGSENIQYF.

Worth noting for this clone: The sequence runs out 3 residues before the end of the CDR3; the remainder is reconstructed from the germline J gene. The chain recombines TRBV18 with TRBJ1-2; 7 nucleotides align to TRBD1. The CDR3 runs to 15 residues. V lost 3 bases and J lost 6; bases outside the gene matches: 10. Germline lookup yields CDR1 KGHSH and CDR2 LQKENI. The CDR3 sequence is CASSPLITGEDGYTF. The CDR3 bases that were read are TGTGCCAGCTCACCTTTAATTACAGGGGAGGATGGC.

The CDR3 DNA, read in part, is TGCGCCAGCAGCTTGGAGGGGCCGTACAATGAG. Its translation is CASSLEGPYNE. The whole CDR3 sequence reads CASSLEGPYNEQFF. The chain has TRBV5-1 and TRBJ2-1; TRBD1 is a possible D gene (5 bases). The CDR3 goes on 3 residues after the read ends, and that part is filled in from the germline J gene. V was shortened by 0 bases and J by 4 bases, with 8 bases between the two germline ends. The CDR3 length is 14 residues. Germline CDR1 and CDR2: SGHRS and YFSETQ.